This T cell receptor (beta chain) was identified during a study of blood T cell repertoires in COVID-19. This clone was recorded only once. Other DNA sequences in the same sample also yield this CDR3. Germline V gene lookup returns CDR1 SQVTM and CDR2 ANQGSEA. The V segment lost 6 bases and the J segment 5 bases; nucleotides outside the gene matches: 4. This CDR3 contains 12 residues. Data came from immunoSEQ multiplex PCR; TCRdb stores just in-frame clones and leaves some out. The data show about 190,000 clones, approximately 80% seen once. The V call is TRBV29-1, the J call TRBJ2-7; 10 bases match TRBD1. The specimen was peripheral blood. The receptor's source is a man aged 50 or older who had recovered from COVID-19. CDR3 region: CSVSGTGDEQYF. Here the CDR3 DNA reads TGCAGCGTCTCCGGGACAGGGGACGAGCAGTACTTC.